Sequencing of this T cell receptor beta chain was carried out in a study of blood T cells in healthy people across ages. Study results and limitations: Unsorted PBMC material precluded a definitive naive versus antigen-experienced comparison.

With a J-beta primer mix and a sample-barcoded 5' primer, a second PCR ran about 6 to 11 cycles. In TCRdb, the 5' RACE reads were re-called with MiXCR into one record per CDR3 protein. The sample carries about 720,000 distinct CDR3 sequences, about a fifth recorded once. The V end lost 9 bases, the J end lost 5 bases, and 14 bases lay between the germline ends. Germline-derived CDR1 and CDR2 are MNHNS and SASEGT. CDR3 length: 13 residues. This clonotype was counted a few times. Its antigen is unknown. The receptor comes from a man in his 70s in good health. The sequenced sample was blood. The chain links TRBV6-1 to TRBJ1-5; D is unresolved. The chain's CDR3 is CARHMVWDQPQHF. DNA of the CDR3: TGTGCCAGGCATATGGTCTGGGATCAGCCCCAGCATTTT.